A single sample gave rise to the 5 T cell receptor beta chains below, sequenced in a study of T cells in Graves' hyperthyroidism and ophthalmopathy. Amplified TCR beta CDR3 regions derived from RNA transcripts. TCR CDR3 underwent first-round RT-PCR with the HTBI primer set. TCRdb used MiXCR to reprocess the multiplex PCR reads, holding one entry per CDR3 protein. This sample yields about 350,000 distinct CDR3 sequences, of which about 15% are seen a single time; approximately 25% belongs to the top ten. Sequenced: blood. Receptors originate from a woman aged 30 to 39 with Graves' hyperthyroidism.

This clonotype was seen repeatedly, ten times or more. The chain combines TRBV7-9 with TRBJ1-1, with D maybe TRBD1 (6 bases). CDR3 size: 14 residues. Germline CDR1 SEHNR, CDR2 FQNEAQ (reference sequence). The V and J ends lost 3 bases and 1 base respectively, with 9 bases between them. CDR3 amino acids: CASSFKQGNTEAFF. In DNA form, the CDR3 reads TGTGCCAGCAGCTTTAAACAGGGGAACACTGAAGCTTTCTTT.

J is TRBJ2-2 and V is TRBV7-6; TRBD2 might be the D (6 bases). Germline V gene sequence: CDR1 SGHVS, CDR2 FNYEAQ. This CDR3 region has 11 residues. Trimming took off 10 bases at V and 5 bases at J, with 8 bases between the two ends. CDR3 residues: CATRGTGELFF. The CDR3, as DNA: TGTGCCACCCGGGGGACCGGGGAGCTGTTTTTT.

The chain uses TRBV2 and TRBJ1-5, with TRBD1 matching 8 bases. This CDR3 is 13 amino acids long. Germline CDR1 reads SNHLY; CDR2 reads FYNNEI. The junction had 1 base not matched to a gene; V was cut back by 2 bases and J by 7 bases. The CDR3 spells CASSERQGQPQHF. The DNA for the CDR3 is TGTGCCAGCAGTGAAAGACAGGGGCAGCCCCAGCATTTT.

The chain couples TRBV20-1 to TRBJ2-7; 10 bases fit TRBD1. The J segment lost 5 bases and the V segment lost 3 bases, leaving 7 bases of the junction unmatched. The germline V gene has CDR1 DFQATT and CDR2 SNEGSKA (reference sequence). This CDR3 has 14 residues. The CDR3 reads CSASLRDRGHEQYF. CDR3 nucleotides: TGCAGTGCTAGCCTCCGGGACAGGGGCCACGAGCAGTACTTC.

This clonotype has ten or more counts. The genes are TRBV30 and TRBJ2-1, with D perhaps given as TRBD1 or TRBD2 (5 bases each). V dropped 2 bases and J dropped 0 bases, with 23 bases sitting between them. Germline V gene sequence: CDR1 GTSNPN, CDR2 SVGIG (reference sequence). This CDR3 region has 19 residues. DNA of the CDR3: TGTGCCTGGAGTCAGGGCGTCTTGAGCGGCCTGAGCTCCTACAATGAGCAGTTCTTC. This sequence encodes CAWSQGVLSGLSSYNEQFF.